This TCR beta chain comes out of a study of T-cell reconstitution after alpha-beta-depleted transplantation in children (dated by TCRdb to the mid-2010s). With regard to the full study: T-cell immune reconstitution after TCRalphabeta/CD19-depleted allogeneic hematopoietic cell transplantation in children was quantitatively tracked in the study by means of TCR repertoire profiling. General study outcomes and caveats: Apparently early alphabetaT-cell count recovery about two months after transplant reportedly relied on only several hundred rapidly expanded clones derived from non-depleted graft cells. In some patients, the high TCRbeta diversity seen at day 60 was put down to recipient T cells and intrathymic progenitors that had survived conditioning. Hyperexpanded clone frequencies declined over subsequent months; after one year, T-cell counts and TCRbeta diversity were mostly attributed to newly produced T cells.

The library was obtained by PCR. Sequencing was carried out with an Illumina HiSeq 2500. To normalize quantification of the TCRbeta repertoire, the TCR libraries were built with molecular barcoding that relied on unique molecular identifiers. The public reads were run again by TCRdb, first through fastp at Q25 and then through MiXCR, and only productive beta chains were kept. Rows are unified per CDR3 protein, each entry keeping the most common DNA and genes. The sample table lists approximately 110,000 distinct CDR3 sequences, about 21% of them with a count of one. Roughly a tenth of the sample is in the top ten clones. This clonotype was seen ten or more times. Its cognate antigen has yet to be identified. Base quality data are lacking; no much larger clone is found one base away. The intended sense of this specimen's treatment or condition label: allogeneic hematopoietic cell transplantation with graft depleted of TCRalphabeta T cells and CD19 B cells. The children who served as transplant recipients had been given grafts of TCRalphabeta/CD19-depleted allogeneic hematopoietic cells.

CDR1 DFQATT and CDR2 SNEGSKA are derived from the germline V gene (reference sequence). Compared with germline, V lacks 0 bases and J lacks 8 bases; bases without a gene match: 11. Taken from cysteine to phenylalanine, the CDR3 has 17 residues. Only the CDR3 region is kept as DNA, spanning 51 bases read in frame from base 1. Sequenced material: PBMCs, mostly from graft donor cells, taken 180 days after TCRalphabeta/CD19-depleted stem cell transplant. The clonotype comes from a male patient aged 2 to 9 who had a stem cell transplant for chronic granulomatous disease, so the T cells may come from the graft donor. The chain links TRBV20-1 with TRBJ2-1; 12 middle bases align to TRBD2. The CDR3 protein sequence reads: CSARDPWTSGNLDEQFF. The DNA sequence is given as TGCAGTGCTAGAGATCCCTGGACTAGCGGGAATTTGGATGAGCAGTTCTTC.